This T cell receptor beta chain was identified in a study of Ad26.COV2.S vaccination and SARS-CoV-2 variants. Study-level information: In the COV1001 trial, the donor was in the Ad26.COV2.S arm.

A note on this clone: This specimen includes other DNA sequences encoding the same CDR3.

Some clones are missing from TCRdb's copy, which holds only in-frame ones; the method was immunoSEQ multiplex PCR. The sample includes roughly 380,000 clones, roughly 90% of them seen just once. Between the trimmed V and J ends, which lost 4 bases and 2 bases, there was a span of 11 bases. Germline CDR1 reads MNHEY; CDR2 reads SVGAGI. This CDR3 spans 14 amino acids. The treatment denotes: about 20 received Ad26.COV2.S at low or high dose, single or two shots; roughly 5 received placebo; per-sample allocation not given. Collection of samples fell on day 63 after the first vaccine or placebo injection. A Boston donor was an adult aged 18-55 years.

The chain recombines TRBV6-5 with TRBJ1-2; TRBD1 is a possible D gene (5 bases). This receptor was obtained from a person between 18 and 60 years old who received the Ad26.COV2.S COVID-19 vaccine or a placebo. This sample comprised peripheral blood, obtained in a trial of Ad26.COV2.S vaccine versus placebo. As DNA, the CDR3 is TGTGCCAGCAGTTTTAGGCAGGGAAACTATGGCTACACCTTC. Translation gives CASSFRQGNYGYTF.